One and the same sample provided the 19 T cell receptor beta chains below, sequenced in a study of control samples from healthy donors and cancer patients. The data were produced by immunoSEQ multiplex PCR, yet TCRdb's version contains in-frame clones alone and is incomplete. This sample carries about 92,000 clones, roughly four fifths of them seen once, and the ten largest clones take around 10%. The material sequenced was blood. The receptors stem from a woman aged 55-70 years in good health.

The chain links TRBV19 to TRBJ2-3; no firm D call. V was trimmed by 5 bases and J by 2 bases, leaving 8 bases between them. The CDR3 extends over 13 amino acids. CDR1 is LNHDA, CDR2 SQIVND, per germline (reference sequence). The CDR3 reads CASSPQATDTQYF. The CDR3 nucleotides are TGTGCCAGTAGTCCGCAGGCCACAGATACGCAGTATTTT.

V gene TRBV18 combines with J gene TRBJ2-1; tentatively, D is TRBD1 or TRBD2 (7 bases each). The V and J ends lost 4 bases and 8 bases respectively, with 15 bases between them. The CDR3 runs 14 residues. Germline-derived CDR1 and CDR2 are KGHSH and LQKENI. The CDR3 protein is CASSHSAGGDEQFF. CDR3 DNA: TGTGCCAGCTCACACTCCGCAGGGGGGGATGAGCAGTTCTTC.

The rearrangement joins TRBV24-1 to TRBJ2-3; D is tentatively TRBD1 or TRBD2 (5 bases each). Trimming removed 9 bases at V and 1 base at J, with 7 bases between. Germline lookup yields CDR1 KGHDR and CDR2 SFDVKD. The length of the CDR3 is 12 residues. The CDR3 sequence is CATRGGTDTQYF. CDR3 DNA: TGTGCCACCCGAGGGGGCACAGATACGCAGTATTTT.

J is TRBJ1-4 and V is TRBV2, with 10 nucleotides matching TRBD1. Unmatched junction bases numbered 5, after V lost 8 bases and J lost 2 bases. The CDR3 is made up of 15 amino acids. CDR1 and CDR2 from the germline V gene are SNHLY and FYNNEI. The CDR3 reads CASRGQGVTNEKLFF. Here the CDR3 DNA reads TGTGCCAGCCGCGGACAGGGGGTGACTAATGAAAAACTGTTTTTT. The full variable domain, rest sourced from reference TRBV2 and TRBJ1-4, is EPEVTQTPSHQVTQMGQEVILRCVPISNHLYFYWYRQILGQKVEFLVSFYNNEISEKSEIFDDQFSVERPDGSNFTLKIRSTKLEDSAMYFCASRGQGVTNEKLFFGSGTQLSVL.

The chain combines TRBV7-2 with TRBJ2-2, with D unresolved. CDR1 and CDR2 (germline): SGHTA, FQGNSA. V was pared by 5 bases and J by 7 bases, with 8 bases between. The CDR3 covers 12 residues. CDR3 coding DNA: TGTGCCAGCAGCCCGAGAATCGGGGAGCTGTTTTTT. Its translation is CASSPRIGELFF.

The CDR3, as DNA: TGTGCCAGCAGTTTATTCTCCTCAGGCTCCTACGAGCAGTACTTC. Residues: CASSLFSSGSYEQYF. This chain uses TRBV28 with TRBJ2-7; D not resolved. Germline V gene sequence: CDR1 MDHEN, CDR2 SYDVKM. The CDR3 length is 15 residues. Trimming pared 1 base from V and 0 bases from J, leaving 10 bases between.

CDR3 region: CASSSTYETGVSSYEQYF. The CDR3 coding sequence is TGTGCCAGCAGCTCGACTTACGAGACAGGGGTCAGCTCCTACGAGCAGTACTTC. J is TRBJ2-7 and V is TRBV7-2; 8 nucleotides agree with TRBD1. Germline lookup yields CDR1 SGHTA and CDR2 FQGNSA. V lost 4 bases, J lost 0 bases, and 14 bases stayed unmatched. This CDR3 has 18 residues.

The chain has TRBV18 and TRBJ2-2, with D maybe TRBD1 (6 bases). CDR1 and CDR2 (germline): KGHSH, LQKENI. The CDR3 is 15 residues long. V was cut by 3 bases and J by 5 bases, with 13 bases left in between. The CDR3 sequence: CASSPSRGRTGELFF. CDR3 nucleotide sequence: TGTGCCAGCTCACCCAGCAGGGGACGGACCGGGGAGCTGTTTTTT.

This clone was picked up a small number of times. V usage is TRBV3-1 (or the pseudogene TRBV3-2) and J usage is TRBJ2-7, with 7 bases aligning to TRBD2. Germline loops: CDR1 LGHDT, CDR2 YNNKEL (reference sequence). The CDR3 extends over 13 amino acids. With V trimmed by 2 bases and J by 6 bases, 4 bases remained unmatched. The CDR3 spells CASSQRASGEQYF. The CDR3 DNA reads TGTGCCAGCAGCCAAAGGGCTAGCGGCGAGCAGTACTTC.

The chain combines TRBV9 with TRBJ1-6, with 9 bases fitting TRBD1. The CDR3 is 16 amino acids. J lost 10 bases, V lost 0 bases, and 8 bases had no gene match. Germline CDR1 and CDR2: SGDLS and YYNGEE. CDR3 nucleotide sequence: TGTGCCAGCAGCGTAGCGGGACAGGGTCCGCGATCACCCCTCCACTTT. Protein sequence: CASSVAGQGPRSPLHF. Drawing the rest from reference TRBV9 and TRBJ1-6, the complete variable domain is DSGVTQTPKHLITATGQRVTLRCSPRSGDLSVYWYQQSLDQGLQFLIQYYNGEERAKGNILERFSAQQFPDLHSELNLSSLELGDSALYFCASSVAGQGPRSPLHFGNGTRLTVT.

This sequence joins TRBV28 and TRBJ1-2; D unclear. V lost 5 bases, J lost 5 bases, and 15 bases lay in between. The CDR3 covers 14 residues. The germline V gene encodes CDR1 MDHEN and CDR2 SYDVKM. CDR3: CASSPQLGSYGYTF. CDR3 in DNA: TGTGCCAGCAGTCCCCAGTTGGGAAGTTATGGCTACACCTTC.

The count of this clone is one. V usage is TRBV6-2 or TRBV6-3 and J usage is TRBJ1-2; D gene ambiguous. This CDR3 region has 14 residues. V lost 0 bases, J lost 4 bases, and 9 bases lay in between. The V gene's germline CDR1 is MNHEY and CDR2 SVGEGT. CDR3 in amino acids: CASSYSSAPYGYTF. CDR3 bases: TGTGCCAGCAGTTACTCGAGCGCGCCCTATGGCTACACCTTC.

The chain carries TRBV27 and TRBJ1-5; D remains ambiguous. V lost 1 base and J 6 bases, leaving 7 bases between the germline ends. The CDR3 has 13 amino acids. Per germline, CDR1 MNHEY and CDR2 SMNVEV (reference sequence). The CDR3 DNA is TGTGCCAGCAGTTTATACCCCGGTCAGCCCCAGCATTTT. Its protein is CASSLYPGQPQHF.

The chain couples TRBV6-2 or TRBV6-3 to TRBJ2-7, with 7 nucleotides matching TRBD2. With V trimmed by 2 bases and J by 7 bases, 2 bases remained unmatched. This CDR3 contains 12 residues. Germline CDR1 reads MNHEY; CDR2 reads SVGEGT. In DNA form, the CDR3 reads TGTGCCAGCAGTTACGGAGCGGGAGAGCAGTACTTC. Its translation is CASSYGAGEQYF.

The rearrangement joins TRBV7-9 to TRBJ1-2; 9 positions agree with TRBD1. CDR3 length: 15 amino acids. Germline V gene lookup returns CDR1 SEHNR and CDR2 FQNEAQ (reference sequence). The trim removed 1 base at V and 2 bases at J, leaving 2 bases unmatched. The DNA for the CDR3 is TGTGCCAGCAGCTTAGTTGGGACAGGGAACTATGGCTACACCTTC. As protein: CASSLVGTGNYGYTF.

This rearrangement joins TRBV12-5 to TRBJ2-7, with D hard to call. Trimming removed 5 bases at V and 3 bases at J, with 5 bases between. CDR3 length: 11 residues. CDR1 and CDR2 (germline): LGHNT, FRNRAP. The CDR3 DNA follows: TGTGCTAGTGGTAGGGACTACGAGCAGTACTTC. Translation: CASGRDYEQYF.

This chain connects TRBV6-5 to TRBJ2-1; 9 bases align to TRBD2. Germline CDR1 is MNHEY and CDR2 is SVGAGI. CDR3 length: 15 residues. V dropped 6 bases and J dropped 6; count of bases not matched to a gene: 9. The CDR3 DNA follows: TGTGCCAGCAGAAATAGCGGGAGAGCTGGCAATGAGCAGTTCTTC. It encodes CASRNSGRAGNEQFF.

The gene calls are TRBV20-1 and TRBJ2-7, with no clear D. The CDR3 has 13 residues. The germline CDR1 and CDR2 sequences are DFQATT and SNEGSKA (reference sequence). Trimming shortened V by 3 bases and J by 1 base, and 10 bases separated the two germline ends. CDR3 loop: CSASSGLSYEQYF. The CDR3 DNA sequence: TGCAGTGCTAGTAGTGGGTTATCCTACGAGCAGTACTTC.

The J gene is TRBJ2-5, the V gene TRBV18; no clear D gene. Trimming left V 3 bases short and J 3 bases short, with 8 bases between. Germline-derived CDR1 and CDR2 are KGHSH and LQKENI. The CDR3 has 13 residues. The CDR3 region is CASSPPVEETQYF. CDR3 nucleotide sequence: TGTGCCAGCTCACCCCCTGTCGAAGAGACCCAGTACTTC.